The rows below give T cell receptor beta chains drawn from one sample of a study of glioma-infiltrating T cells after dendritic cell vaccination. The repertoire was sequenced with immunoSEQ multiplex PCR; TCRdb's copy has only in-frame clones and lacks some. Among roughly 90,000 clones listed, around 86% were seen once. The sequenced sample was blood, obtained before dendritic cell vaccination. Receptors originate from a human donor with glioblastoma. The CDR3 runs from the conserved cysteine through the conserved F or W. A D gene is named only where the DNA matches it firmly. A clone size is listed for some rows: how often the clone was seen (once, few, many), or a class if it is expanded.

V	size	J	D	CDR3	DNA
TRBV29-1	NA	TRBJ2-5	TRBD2	CSVGVAGGLRTTQYF	TGCAGCGTTGGGGTAGCGGGAGGGCTGCGGACGACCCAGTACTTC
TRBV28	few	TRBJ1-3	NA	CASSFDRTRNTIYF	TGTGCCAGCAGTTTTGACAGAACGCGAAACACCATATATTTT
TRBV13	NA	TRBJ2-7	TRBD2	CASSLDGTSGAVTYEQYF	TGTGCCAGCAGCTTAGATGGGACTAGCGGGGCCGTAACCTACGAGCAGTACTTC
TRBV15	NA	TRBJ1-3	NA	CATSRGRQSSGNTIYF	TGTGCCACCAGCAGAGGAAGACAGAGCTCTGGAAACACCATATATTTT
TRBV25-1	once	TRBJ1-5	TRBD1	CASSGTGGGWQPQHF	TGTGCCAGCAGTGGGACAGGGGGCGGTTGGCAGCCCCAGCATTTT
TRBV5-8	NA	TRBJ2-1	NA	CASSLASRDEQFF	TGTGCCAGCAGCTTGGCCTCGAGGGATGAGCAGTTCTTC
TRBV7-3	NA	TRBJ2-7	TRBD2	CASSLREGNEQYF	TGTGCCAGCAGCTTACGGGAGGGTAACGAGCAGTACTTC
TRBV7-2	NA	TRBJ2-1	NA	CASSFQGYNEQFF	TGTGCCAGCAGCTTTCAGGGATACAATGAGCAGTTCTTC
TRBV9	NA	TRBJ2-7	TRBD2	CASSVSSGGYEQYF	TGTGCCAGCAGCGTCTCCAGCGGGGGGTACGAGCAGTACTTC
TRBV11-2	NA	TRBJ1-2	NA	CASSSAQGSYGYTF	TGTGCCAGCAGCTCCGCCCAGGGTAGCTATGGCTACACCTTC
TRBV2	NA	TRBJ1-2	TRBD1	CASSVGQGPEGYTF	TGTGCCAGCAGTGTGGGACAGGGCCCCGAGGGCTACACCTTC
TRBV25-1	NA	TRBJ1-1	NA	CASSEGLYTEAFF	TGTGCCAGCAGTGAAGGGCTGTACACTGAAGCTTTCTTT
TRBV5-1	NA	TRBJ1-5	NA	CASSLEGESTQHF	TGCGCCAGCAGCTTGGAAGGGGAATCGACCCAGCATTTT